Listed below are T cell receptor beta chains from one sample, sequenced in a study. TCRdb reprocessed the RT-PCR reads with MiXCR, giving one entry per CDR3 protein. This repertoire shows 550,000 to 750,000 distinct CDR3 sequences, 12% to 15% found once; its top ten account for 3.6%. The sequencing sample was made of memory CD4+ T cells from blood. The receptor set was obtained from a female donor in good health, serving as a healthy control. CDR3s include the opening cysteine and the closing phenylalanine or tryptophan. D genes are given only for firm matches. The size field is filled for only some rows; it gives once, few, many or a size class.

clone_size | j_call | d_call | v_call | cdr3_aa | cdr3_nt
many | TRBJ2-1 | TRBD2 | TRBV6-6 | CASKGTSAYQSSYNEQFF | TGTGCCAGCAAGGGGACTAGCGCCTACCAGAGCTCCTACAATGAGCAGTTCTTC
few | TRBJ1-1 | - | TRBV11-1 | CASSPPDSSMNTEAFF | TGTGCCAGCAGCCCTCCGGACAGCAGCATGAACACTGAAGCTTTCTTT
- | TRBJ2-3 | - | TRBV9 | CASSPREAGSSTDTQYF | TGTGCCAGCAGCCCCCGCGAGGCGGGGTCGAGCACAGATACGCAGTATTTT
many | TRBJ2-3 | TRBD2 | TRBV10-3 | CAISAGTSTDTQYF | TGTGCCATCAGTGCCGGGACTAGTACAGATACGCAGTATTTT
many | TRBJ2-1 | - | TRBV10-3 | CAISDLAGISDEQFF | TGTGCCATCAGTGACTTGGCAGGGATATCGGATGAGCAGTTCTTC
many | TRBJ2-3 | - | TRBV10-3 | CAISEQAPSTDTQYF | TGTGCCATCAGTGAACAGGCGCCTAGCACAGATACGCAGTATTTT
few | TRBJ1-3 | - | TRBV18 | CASSPPSGGTGNTIYF | TGTGCCAGCTCACCACCATCCGGAGGAACTGGAAACACCATATATTTT
- | TRBJ2-7 | TRBD2 | TRBV28 | CASSLVSGRVYEQYF | TGTGCCAGCAGTTTGGTTAGCGGGAGGGTCTACGAGCAGTACTTC
- | TRBJ1-2 | - | TRBV6-1 | CASSEVLGGVYGYTF | TGTGCCAGCAGTGAAGTCCTTGGGGGCGTCTATGGCTACACCTTC
few | TRBJ2-3 | TRBD1 | TRBV19 | CASSMVPGQVIADTQYF | TGTGCCAGTAGTATGGTCCCCGGACAGGTGATCGCAGATACGCAGTATTTT
few | TRBJ2-3 | - | TRBV6-1 | CASSGIISSTDTQYF | TGTGCCAGCAGTGGGATAATATCTAGCACAGATACGCAGTATTTT
- | TRBJ2-5 | TRBD2 | TRBV11-2 | CASSPAEAGGQYF | TGTGCCAGCAGCCCCGCGGAGGCGGGAGGCCAGTACTTC
- | TRBJ1-2 | TRBD1 | TRBV20-1 | CSAGAGTGAPPGYGYTF | TGCAGTGCTGGGGCCGGGACAGGGGCGCCCCCGGGCTATGGCTACACCTTC
- | TRBJ2-7 | - | TRBV20-1 | CSASGYPYEQYF | TGCAGTGCTAGCGGCTACCCCTACGAGCAGTACTTC
few | TRBJ2-7 | - | TRBV2 | CASSAFEGLEQYF | TGTGCCAGCAGTGCATTCGAGGGGCTCGAGCAGTACTTC
many | TRBJ1-1 | - | TRBV4-2 | CASSPEVREPLAFF | TGTGCCAGCAGCCCAGAGGTCAGGGAGCCTTTGGCTTTCTTT
few | TRBJ1-4 | - | TRBV29-1 | CSVSTATQDPKLFF | TGCAGCGTCTCGACAGCGACCCAGGATCCAAAACTGTTTTTT
- | TRBJ1-6 | - | TRBV2 | CASRVNSPLHF | TGTGCCAGCAGAGTTAATTCACCCCTCCACTTT
- | TRBJ2-6 | - | TRBV19 | CASSTNSGANVLTF | TGTGCCAGTAGTACAAACTCTGGGGCCAACGTCCTGACTTTC
- | TRBJ2-3 | - | TRBV9 | CASSVATGVADTQYF | TGTGCCAGCAGCGTAGCTACGGGGGTAGCAGATACGCAGTATTTT
many | TRBJ1-2 | - | TRBV20-1 | CSASPRVESYGYTF | TGCAGTGCAAGCCCGCGTGTCGAGAGCTATGGCTACACCTTC
many | TRBJ1-5 | - | TRBV12-3/TRBV12-4 | CASSFRPLQPQHF | TGTGCCAGCAGTTTTCGTCCGTTGCAGCCCCAGCATTTT
- | TRBJ1-2 | - | TRBV9 | CASSVGPGWGHDYGYTF | TGTGCCAGCAGCGTAGGCCCTGGGTGGGGGCACGACTATGGCTACACCTTC
once | TRBJ1-5 | - | TRBV18 | CASSTSGGAQPQHF | TGTGCCAGCTCAACCTCGGGAGGAGCTCAGCCCCAGCATTTT
many | TRBJ2-7 | - | TRBV5-1 | CASSLVGESYEQYF | TGCGCCAGCAGCTTGGTTGGCGAAAGCTACGAGCAGTACTTC
- | TRBJ2-2 | - | TRBV3-1 | CDSSQSLELFF | TGTGACAGCAGCCAATCGCTGGAGCTGTTTTTT
- | TRBJ2-4 | - | TRBV3-1 | CASSRQGLNIQYF | TGTGCCAGCAGCCGTCAGGGGCTGAACATTCAGTACTTC
many | TRBJ2-3 | - | TRBV27 | CASSLRQGHTDTQYF | TGTGCCAGCAGTTTGCGGCAGGGCCACACAGATACGCAGTATTTT
- | TRBJ2-5 | - | TRBV5-1 | CASSLGTLAGEETQYF | TGCGCCAGCAGCTTAGGGACTCTGGCAGGGGAAGAGACCCAGTACTTC
many | TRBJ1-2 | - | TRBV20-1 | CSARATVNYGYTF | TGCAGTGCTAGAGCTACAGTCAACTATGGCTACACCTTC
- | TRBJ2-1 | TRBD2 | TRBV20-1 | CSAKYGTTFTHEQFF | TGCAGTGCTAAATACGGGACTACCTTTACCCATGAGCAGTTCTTC
few | TRBJ2-7 | TRBD1 | TRBV7-2 | CASRPGTGGSGEQYF | TGTGCCAGCAGGCCCGGGACAGGGGGCTCTGGGGAGCAGTACTTC
- | TRBJ2-7 | TRBD2 | TRBV5-1 | CASSLEGLAGLSGEQYF | TGCGCCAGCAGCTTGGAGGGACTAGCGGGACTGTCGGGGGAGCAGTACTTC
few | TRBJ2-7 | TRBD2 | TRBV6-5 | CASRRGLADSYEQYF | TGTGCCAGCAGACGCGGACTAGCGGACTCCTACGAGCAGTACTTC
many | TRBJ2-1 | - | TRBV27 | CASSSPTQRVEQFF | TGTGCCAGCAGTTCCCCTACCCAGCGGGTTGAGCAGTTCTTC
- | TRBJ2-5 | - | TRBV20-1 | CSVRRQGETQYF | TGCAGTGTTAGACGGCAGGGGGAGACCCAGTACTTC
many | TRBJ2-3 | TRBD2 | TRBV7-2 | CASSRKTSGGGTDTQYF | TGTGCCAGCAGCCGGAAGACTAGCGGGGGAGGCACAGATACGCAGTATTTT
- | TRBJ2-3 | - | TRBV7-2 | CASTSGGGGLSTDTQYF | TGTGCCAGCACCAGTGGTGGGGGGGGGCTAAGCACAGATACGCAGTATTTT
few | TRBJ1-2 | TRBD1 | TRBV15 | CATSILTGWDYGYTF | TGTGCCACCAGCATTCTGACAGGGTGGGACTATGGCTACACCTTC
- | TRBJ2-1 | - | TRBV5-1 | CASSEGSGNEQFF | TGCGCCAGCAGTGAAGGCTCGGGGAATGAGCAGTTCTTC
- | TRBJ2-2 | - | TRBV4-2 | CASSQDRYNTGELFF | TGTGCCAGCAGCCAAGACCGCTACAACACCGGGGAGCTGTTTTTT
few | TRBJ1-6 | TRBD1 | TRBV6-5 | CASSPNPGQGGSPLHF | TGTGCCAGCAGTCCTAACCCGGGACAGGGCGGTTCACCCCTCCACTTT
few | TRBJ1-5 | - | TRBV20-1 | CSARDGARANQPQHF | TGCAGTGCTAGAGATGGGGCCAGGGCCAATCAGCCCCAGCATTTT
many | TRBJ1-6 | - | TRBV25-1 | CASGGLDNSPLHF | TGTGCCAGCGGCGGACTAGATAATTCACCCCTCCACTTT
- | TRBJ1-1 | TRBD1 | TRBV5-1 | CASSLTGTGVEAFF | TGCGCCAGCAGCTTGACCGGGACAGGGGTTGAAGCTTTCTTT
few | TRBJ1-6 | - | TRBV6-5 | CASRLDMQGHNSPLHF | TGTGCCAGCAGATTAGACATGCAAGGGCATAATTCACCCCTCCACTTT
- | TRBJ2-5 | - | TRBV7-2 | CASSLRGTKEETQYF | TGTGCCAGCAGCTTACGCGGGACAAAGGAGGAGACCCAGTACTTC